Presented here are 26 T cell receptor beta chains from one specimen sequenced in a study of cytomegalovirus exposure and HLA in healthy donors. PCR involved 60 Vbeta and 13 Jbeta primers. The data were produced by immunoSEQ multiplex PCR, yet TCRdb's version contains in-frame clones alone and is incomplete. The sample records some 180,000 clones, 76% being singletons. Sample: PBMCs. All receptors come from a woman in her twenties or thirties in good health and CMV-seropositive.

This clone showed up just a few times. The chain links TRBV6-5 to TRBJ2-2; 7 bases map to TRBD1. The junction had 5 bases not matched to a gene; V was cut back by 6 bases and J by 7 bases. CDR3 length: 13 amino acids. Germline loops: CDR1 MNHEY, CDR2 SVGAGI. The CDR3 bases are TGTGCCAGCAGCGTGGACAGGAACGGGGAGCTGTTTTTT. It codes for CASSVDRNGELFF.

J is TRBJ2-3 and V is TRBV19; 15 bases are a match to TRBD2. In germline, CDR1 is LNHDA, CDR2 SQIVND (reference sequence). The CDR3 loop spans 14 amino acids. V lost 8 bases and J lost 4; bases outside the gene matches: 1. Here the CDR3 reads CASRTSGGADTQYF. The CDR3 DNA follows: TGTGCCAGTCGGACTAGCGGGGGGGCAGATACGCAGTATTTT.

The count of this clone is one. The chain couples TRBV10-1 to TRBJ2-3, with 8 positions matching TRBD1. Trimming cost V 0 bases and J 6 bases; bases outside gene matches: 8. Germline-derived CDR1 and CDR2 are WNHNN and SYGVQD (reference sequence). This CDR3 contains 16 residues. As DNA, the CDR3 is TGCGCCAGCAGTGAGTCAACAGGGGGTAGAGCTGATACGCAGTATTTT. It encodes CASSESTGGRADTQYF.

Remarks on this clone: At one boundary the junction diverges from the germline segment, which might be a read error. The CDR3 region is CASSSYSSGANGLTF. In DNA form, the CDR3 reads TGTGCCAGCAGTTCATATTCCTCTGGGGCCAACGGCCTGACTTTC. This chain uses TRBV2 with TRBJ2-6, with a weak D call TRBD1 (5 bases). Per the germline V gene, CDR1 is SNHLY and CDR2 is FYNNEI. The CDR3 has 15 amino acids.

V is TRBV5-1 and J is TRBJ2-7; 8 bases match TRBD2. Germline loops: CDR1 SGHRS, CDR2 YFSETQ. V shed 2 bases, J shed 2 bases, and the junction held 12 bases outside the gene matches. This CDR3 is 17 amino acids long. DNA of the CDR3: TGCGCCAGCAGCTTATTTGGCTTAGCGGGGCTTACCTACGAGCAGTACTTC. Protein: CASSLFGLAGLTYEQYF.

This clone was found a few times. The chain joins TRBV7-2 to TRBJ2-4; 9 nucleotides match TRBD1. Germline CDR1 is SGHTA and CDR2 is FQGNSA. This CDR3 spans 16 amino acids. V lost 4 bases and J lost 7; bases outside the gene matches: 11. The CDR3 DNA reads TGTGCCAGCAGCTCTGGACAGGGGACCCCACCTAACATTCAGTACTTC. Translated, it gives CASSSGQGTPPNIQYF.

The chain uses TRBV2 and TRBJ1-5; D is unclear. CDR3 length: 15 residues. CDR1 SNHLY and CDR2 FYNNEI come from the germline V gene. V was trimmed by 7 bases and J by 4 bases, leaving 17 bases between them. CDR3 sequence reads: CASNNREVLNQPQHF. The CDR3 bases are TGTGCCAGCAACAACCGGGAAGTACTAAATCAGCCCCAGCATTTT. The variable domain in full, completed from reference TRBV2 and TRBJ1-5, reads EPEVTQTPSHQVTQMGQEVILRCVPISNHLYFYWYRQILGQKVEFLVSFYNNEISEKSEIFDDQFSVERPDGSNFTLKIRSTKLEDSAMYFCASNNREVLNQPQHFGDGTRLSIL.

The chain joins TRBV4-2 to TRBJ2-5, with 11 bases identical to TRBD2. Trimming at V came to 1 base and at J to 4 bases, leaving 8 bases not matched to a gene. Germline CDR1 LGHNA, CDR2 YNFKEQ. CDR3 length equals 17 residues. The CDR3 region has the DNA TGTGCCAGCAGCCAAGTTAGCGGGGGGGCCGGAGGAGAGACCCAGTACTTC. It specifies CASSQVSGGAGGETQYF.

The chain couples TRBV5-4 to TRBJ1-5; possible D gene TRBD1, 6 bases. The CDR3 sequence is 15 residues long. Looked up from germline, CDR1 is SGHNT and CDR2 is YYREEE (reference sequence). Deletions cut 0 bases from V and 4 bases from J, with 11 bases between. CDR3 bases: TGTGCCAGCAGCTTGGCAGGGGCAGGGAATCAGCCCCAGCATTTT. It translates to CASSLAGAGNQPQHF.

This chain links TRBV6-6 with TRBJ2-3, with D unclear. The CDR3 loop spans 11 amino acids. Trimming removed 4 bases from V and 4 bases from J, with 3 bases in between. The germline gives CDR1 MNHNY, CDR2 SVGAGI (reference sequence). The CDR3 nucleotides read TGTGCCAGCAGTTTATCAGATACGCAGTATTTT. It translates to CASSLSDTQYF.

The V and J genes are TRBV4-3 and TRBJ2-2; a possible D gene is TRBD1 (6 bases). CDR1 LGHNA and CDR2 YSLEER come from the germline V gene. V shed 1 base and J shed 2 bases, with 11 bases lying between them. The CDR3 is made up of 16 amino acids. The CDR3 loop reads CASSQGTVTNTGELFF. The CDR3 DNA reads TGCGCCAGCAGCCAAGGGACAGTTACTAACACCGGGGAGCTGTTTTTT.

The rearrangement joins TRBV7-2 to TRBJ1-5, with D perhaps matching TRBD1 (5 bases). The CDR3 has 17 residues. Trimming shortened V by 4 bases and J by 0 bases, and 16 bases separated the two germline ends. The germline CDR1 and CDR2 sequences are SGHTA and FQGNSA. CDR3 DNA: TGTGCCAGCAGCTCCAGGGCGGGGGTTCTTAGCAATCAGCCCCAGCATTTT. Amino acid sequence: CASSSRAGVLSNQPQHF.

This rearrangement joins TRBV7-8 to TRBJ2-7, with 7 bases identical to TRBD2. CDR1 is SGHVS and CDR2 is FQNEAQ in the germline V gene. The J segment lost 0 bases and the V segment lost 5 bases, leaving 19 bases of the junction unmatched. The CDR3 contains 19 residues. CDR3: CASSRTTSEGLPPSYEQYF. As DNA, the CDR3 is TGTGCCAGCAGCCGTACTACTTCCGAGGGACTACCTCCCTCCTACGAGCAGTACTTC. The full variable domain, completed using reference TRBV7-8 and TRBJ2-7, is GAGVSQSPRYKVAKRGQDVALRCDPISGHVSLFWYQQALGQGPEFLTYFQNEAQLDKSGLPSDRFFAERPEGSVSTLKIQRTQQEDSAVYLCASSRTTSEGLPPSYEQYFGPGTRLTVT.

This clone is a singleton in its sample. J is TRBJ1-5 and V is TRBV9, with 8 positions matching TRBD1. The CDR3 consists of 15 residues. V was clipped by 4 bases and J by 7 bases; unmatched bases: 10. The V gene's germline CDR1 is SGDLS and CDR2 YYNGEE. CDR3 nucleotide sequence: TGTGCCAGCAGCAGAGACAGGGGAGGCCCGCAGCCCCAGCATTTT. Its protein product is CASSRDRGGPQPQHF.

The chain employs TRBV25-1 and TRBJ1-2, with 11 positions matching TRBD1. Germline CDR1 reads MGHDK; CDR2 reads SYGVNS. Losses at the gene ends were 3 bases for V and 6 bases for J; bases not matched to a gene: 6. CDR3 length: 15 amino acids. In nucleotides, the CDR3 is TGTGCCAGCAGTGATCCGGGACAGGGGGTCAATGGCTACACCTTC. It yields the protein CASSDPGQGVNGYTF.

Regarding this clone: The same CDR3 arises from other DNA sequences in this sample as well. The chain recombines TRBV5-6 with TRBJ2-3; D not resolved. The CDR3 consists of 12 residues. In germline, CDR1 is SGHDT, CDR2 YYEEEE. V was shortened by 3 bases and J by 3 bases, with 5 bases between the two germline ends. CDR3 loop: CASSSGTDTQYF. The CDR3 nucleotides are TGTGCCAGCAGCTCCGGGACAGATACGCAGTATTTT.

The chain employs TRBV4-1 and TRBJ1-1, with D maybe TRBD1 (5 bases). V was trimmed by 4 bases and J by 7 bases, leaving 13 bases between them. CDR1 and CDR2 from the germline V gene are MGHRA and YSYEKL. The length of the CDR3 is 13 residues. CDR3 protein: CASSPDRQIEAFF. The CDR3 coding sequence is TGCGCCAGCAGCCCTGATCGACAGATTGAAGCTTTCTTT.

The CDR3, as DNA: TGTGCCACCCTAAGGACTCTATTTAATCGACACTCCTACAATGAGCAGTTCTTC. Amino acids: CATLRTLFNRHSYNEQFF. V is TRBV2 and J is TRBJ2-1, with a possible D match to TRBD2 (5 bases). Trimming took 10 bases from V and 0 from J, leaving 25 bases between them. Germline assignment: CDR1 SNHLY and CDR2 FYNNEI. The CDR3 extends over 18 amino acids.

The chain combines TRBV14 with TRBJ2-5; TRBD2 agrees at 12 bases. V shed 5 bases, J shed 5 bases, and the junction held 9 bases outside the gene matches. Germline V gene data show CDR1 as SGHDN and CDR2 as FVKESK. The CDR3 loop spans 16 amino acids. The CDR3 DNA follows: TGTGCCAGCAGCGACCGACTAGCGGGGGTTTTGGAGACCCAGTACTTC. Protein product: CASSDRLAGVLETQYF.

This clone was counted once. This sequence joins TRBV10-1 and TRBJ2-3, with D possibly matching TRBD2 (6 bases). CDR1 is WNHNN, CDR2 SYGVQD, per germline (reference sequence). CDR3 length: 14 amino acids. V was clipped by 6 bases and J by 1 base, with 11 bases between them. The CDR3 nucleotides are TGCGCCAGCAGCCGGGACTCCCGCACAGATACGCAGTATTTT. Residues: CASSRDSRTDTQYF.

This sequence joins TRBV5-1 and TRBJ2-3, with unresolved D. The germline gives CDR1 SGHRS, CDR2 YFSETQ. The CDR3 runs to 13 residues. The germline V and J ends were trimmed by 5 bases and 9 bases, with 16 bases remaining between them. The CDR3 protein is CASRQEPQRTQYF. DNA of the CDR3: TGCGCCAGCAGGCAGGAACCTCAAAGAACGCAGTATTTT.

The rearrangement joins TRBV6-1 to TRBJ2-6, with TRBD1 as a possible D gene (6 bases). Germline CDR1 reads MNHNS; CDR2 reads SASEGT. The CDR3 is 17 amino acids. V was pared by 4 bases and J by 2 bases, with 15 bases between. The CDR3 protein is CASSVLGRGPGANVLTF. For the CDR3, the DNA is TGTGCCAGCAGTGTTTTGGGCAGGGGACCTGGGGCCAACGTCCTGACTTTC.

This clone was seen a handful of times. The chain joins TRBV6-5 to TRBJ2-7, with 13 nucleotides matching TRBD2. The CDR3 loop spans 15 amino acids. The germline V gene has CDR1 MNHEY and CDR2 SVGAGI. The V and J ends lost 5 bases and 7 bases, in that order; junction bases with no gene match: 8. CDR3 sequence (DNA): TGTGCCAGCAGTCCTACTAGCGGGGGGGCGGAAGAGCAGTACTTC. It translates to CASSPTSGGAEEQYF.

The chain has TRBV18 and TRBJ2-3; 11 nucleotides agree with TRBD2. The CDR3 has 14 amino acids. Trimming at V came to 4 bases and at J to 6 bases, leaving 3 bases not matched to a gene. CDR1 is KGHSH and CDR2 is LQKENI in the germline V gene. CDR3 coding DNA: TGTGCCAGCTCACGACTAGCGGGGAGGGATACGCAGTATTTT. As protein: CASSRLAGRDTQYF. The variable domain in full, completed from reference TRBV18 and TRBJ2-3, reads NAGVMQNPRHLVRRRGQEARLRCSPMKGHSHVYWYRQLPEEGLKFMVYLQKENIIDESGMPKERFSAEFPKEGPSILRIQQVVRGDSAAYFCASSRLAGRDTQYFGPGTRLTVL.

The chain combines TRBV5-1 with TRBJ2-7, with D possibly being TRBD1 (6 bases). The CDR3 spans 14 residues. From germline, CDR1 is SGHRS and CDR2 YFSETQ. Trimming took off 4 bases at V and 3 bases at J, with 14 bases between the two ends. The CDR3 DNA reads as TGCGCCAGCAGCAGCAGGGGCGATGTCTACGAGCAGTACTTC. Translating it yields CASSSRGDVYEQYF.

The genes are TRBV5-4 and TRBJ2-1, with 11 bases identical to TRBD1. CDR1 SGHNT and CDR2 YYREEE come from the germline V gene (reference sequence). V was pared by 4 bases and J by 6 bases, with 3 bases of the junction left unmatched. The CDR3 spans 14 residues. The CDR3 DNA reads TGTGCCAGCAGCCCCGGGACAGGGGGCAATGAGCAGTTCTTC. The encoded protein is CASSPGTGGNEQFF.